This T cell receptor beta chain was observed in a study of blood T cell repertoires in COVID-19. From germline, CDR1 is GTSNPN and CDR2 SVGIG (reference sequence). There are 14 residues in the CDR3. V shed 0 bases and J shed 2 bases, with 9 bases lying between them. Measured with immunoSEQ multiplex PCR; TCRdb has only the in-frame clones, and not every one. The table includes more than 65,000 clones, roughly three quarters detected once. This TCR was recovered from a woman aged 60-75 years with acute or convalescent COVID-19. The chain recombines TRBV30 with TRBJ2-3; weak D call: TRBD2 (6 bases). Specimen: peripheral blood. The CDR3 reads CAWSVRGSTDTQYF. Here the CDR3 DNA reads TGTGCCTGGAGTGTGCGGGGCTCCACAGATACGCAGTATTTT.